Below, 18 T cell receptor beta chains from the same sample are listed, as sequenced in a study of CD8+ T cells in alopecia areata. Sequencing relied on a cDNA template that was reverse transcribed from extracted RNA. Measured with immunoSEQ multiplex PCR; TCRdb has only the in-frame clones, and not every one. The sample holds 110,000 or so clones, under 60% seen once. Sequenced input: NKG2D-low CD8+ T cells sorted from blood. The receptors come from a human donor with alopecia areata.

The rearrangement joins TRBV7-3 to TRBJ1-2; D unresolved. Germline CDR1 SGHTA, CDR2 FQGTGA. The length of the CDR3 is 15 residues. With 3 bases removed from V and 1 base from J, the gap between germline ends came to 12 bases. In DNA, the CDR3 is TGTGCCAGCAGCTTTACCCGAAACCTTAACTATGGCTACACCTTC. This gives the protein CASSFTRNLNYGYTF.

As DNA, the CDR3 is TGTGCCAGCAGTTTCCTTACAGGGGGCAGACAGCCCCAGCATTTT. It encodes CASSFLTGGRQPQHF. The chain uses TRBV28 and TRBJ1-5, with 9 bases aligning to TRBD1. V shed 3 bases and J 7 bases; nucleotides not matched to a gene: 7. The CDR3 covers 15 residues. Germline lookup yields CDR1 MDHEN and CDR2 SYDVKM.

The chain uses TRBV4-1 and TRBJ2-6; unclear D gene. The germline V gene encodes CDR1 MGHRA and CDR2 YSYEKL. CDR3 length equals 17 residues. V was trimmed by 0 bases and J by 0 bases, leaving 9 bases between them. The DNA of the CDR3 is TGCGCCAGCAGCCAAGATTTTAGACCCTCTGGGGCCAACGTCCTGACTTTC. Protein product: CASSQDFRPSGANVLTF.

The chain joins TRBV4-2 to TRBJ2-7, with 7 nucleotides matching TRBD2. This CDR3 has 19 residues. Germline V lookup: CDR1 LGHNA, CDR2 YNFKEQ. With V trimmed by 4 bases and J by 2 bases, 20 bases remained unmatched. The CDR3 loop reads CASSPGHNSVAGATYEQYF. CDR3 coding DNA: TGTGCCAGCAGCCCGGGGCATAATTCTGTTGCGGGAGCCACCTACGAGCAGTACTTC.

V gene TRBV30 combines with J gene TRBJ2-1, with TRBD2 identical over 8 bases. CDR1 GTSNPN and CDR2 SVGIG come from the germline V gene (reference sequence). V gave up 4 bases and J gave up 6 bases; unmatched junction bases: 11. The length of the CDR3 is 15 residues. In nucleotides, the CDR3 is TGTGCCTGGACGAGAGGAGCGGGAGAGTTCAATGAGCAGTTCTTC. Translation: CAWTRGAGEFNEQFF.

This clone was observed a few times. The CDR3: CASSYGVNEQFF. In DNA form, the CDR3 reads TGTGCCAGCAGTTATGGGGTCAATGAGCAGTTCTTC. The chain employs TRBV28 and TRBJ2-1, with D unclear. The germline V gene has CDR1 MDHEN and CDR2 SYDVKM. The V end was cut by 4 bases, the J end by 6 bases, with 7 bases between. The length of the CDR3 is 12 residues.

The gene calls are TRBV7-6 and TRBJ2-1; TRBD1 matches at 7 bases. Trimming at V came to 5 bases and at J to 0 bases, leaving 13 bases not matched to a gene. The CDR3 covers 18 residues. The germline V gene has CDR1 SGHVS and CDR2 FNYEAQ. The CDR3, as DNA: TGTGCCAGCAGCCTAGATCATTGGTCAGGGGGCTCCTACAATGAGCAGTTCTTC. This codes for CASSLDHWSGGSYNEQFF.

The chain links TRBV27 to TRBJ1-5, with D uncertain. CDR1 and CDR2 (germline): MNHEY, SMNVEV (reference sequence). Trimming cost V 6 bases and J 5 bases, with 14 bases left between them. The CDR3 has 14 residues. The CDR3 sequence: CASRRPLRHQPQHF. The CDR3 DNA follows: TGTGCCAGCAGAAGACCGCTCCGGCATCAGCCCCAGCATTTT.

A few counts support this clone. The CDR3 spells CASSTISYNEQFF. The CDR3 bases are TGTGCCAGCAGCACTATCTCCTACAATGAGCAGTTCTTC. This chain uses TRBV7-9 with TRBJ2-1; D gene uncertain. Germline loops: CDR1 SEHNR, CDR2 FQNEAQ (reference sequence). The CDR3 loop spans 13 amino acids. Trimming removed 5 bases from V and 0 bases from J, with 5 bases in between.

CDR3 residues: CASLAPRGGYTF. The CDR3 bases are TGTGCCAGCCTAGCTCCCCGGGGGGGCTACACCTTC. The chain is built from TRBV2 and TRBJ1-2, with a possible D match to TRBD1 (5 bases). The CDR3 extends over 12 amino acids. Germline V lookup: CDR1 SNHLY, CDR2 FYNNEI. V dropped 8 bases and J dropped 8 bases, with 15 bases sitting between them.

This clone was counted between two and nine times. For the CDR3, the DNA is TGTGCCAGCAGCCCGAGCGTTCCAGGGACAGGGACATACGAGCAGTACTTC. Amino acids: CASSPSVPGTGTYEQYF. V gene TRBV7-9 combines with J gene TRBJ2-7, with TRBD1 matching over 9 bases. J lost 4 bases, V lost 5 bases, and 15 bases had no gene match. CDR1 and CDR2 from the germline V gene are SEHNR and FQNEAQ (reference sequence). This CDR3 region has 17 residues.

The genes are TRBV28 and TRBJ2-3, with a possible D match to TRBD1 (5 bases). Germline-derived CDR1 and CDR2 are MDHEN and SYDVKM. The CDR3 runs 16 residues. Trimming shortened V by 4 bases and J by 0 bases, and 14 bases separated the two germline ends. This chain's CDR3 is CASSSIVGASTDTQYF. Here the CDR3 DNA reads TGTGCCAGCAGTTCAATCGTAGGGGCTAGCACAGATACGCAGTATTTT. The entire variable domain, with the rest obtained from reference TRBV28 and TRBJ2-3, is as follows: DVKVTQSSRYLVKRTGEKVFLECVQDMDHENMFWYRQDPGLGLRLIYFSYDVKMKEKGDIPEGYSVSREKKERFSLILESASTNQTSMYLCASSSIVGASTDTQYFGPGTRLTVL.

This clone occurred a few times. This chain joins TRBV10-1 and TRBJ2-7; 8 bases line up with TRBD1. V gave up 5 bases and J gave up 2 bases; unmatched junction bases: 5. Looked up from germline, CDR1 is WNHNN and CDR2 is SYGVQD (reference sequence). This CDR3 region has 14 residues. DNA of the CDR3: TGCGCCAGCAGTCAGGGGGCTCCCCCCTACGAGCAGTACTTC. It is translated as CASSQGAPPYEQYF.

This chain connects TRBV4-1 to TRBJ2-1; weak D call: TRBD2 (6 bases). V shed 1 base and J shed 13 bases, with 11 bases lying between them. This CDR3 has 12 residues. Germline CDR1 reads MGHRA; CDR2 reads YSYEKL. The CDR3 region has the DNA TGCGCCAGCAGCCAAGTTCGCGGGACTCAGTTCTTC. Protein: CASSQVRGTQFF.

In this sample, this clone turned up a few times. This chain uses TRBV5-4 with TRBJ2-7; D is unclear. V lost 2 bases, J lost 6 bases, and 15 bases lay in between. This CDR3 region has 14 residues. Germline V gene lookup returns CDR1 SGHNT and CDR2 YYREEE (reference sequence). CDR3 region: CASSFSTGASEQYF. In DNA form, the CDR3 reads TGTGCCAGCAGCTTTTCCACTGGAGCCTCCGAGCAGTACTTC.

The chain couples TRBV7-2 to TRBJ1-1; the D gene is possibly TRBD1 (5 bases). Trimming cost V 3 bases and J 0 bases, with 17 bases left between them. The CDR3 runs to 17 residues. CDR1 is SGHTA, CDR2 FQGNSA, per germline. The CDR3 DNA is TGTGCCAGCAGCTTGACGACAGTACGGTCAATGAACACTGAAGCTTTCTTT. Translating it yields CASSLTTVRSMNTEAFF.

This clone was counted between two and nine times. The chain carries TRBV5-1 and TRBJ1-1, with D possibly matching TRBD1 (5 bases). The CDR3 sequence is 14 residues long. CDR1 and CDR2 from the germline V gene are SGHRS and YFSETQ. V was clipped by 5 bases and J by 1 base, with 12 bases between them. DNA of the CDR3: TGCGCCAGCAGGTGGGCAGGGACGAACACTGAAGCTTTCTTT. Protein sequence: CASRWAGTNTEAFF. The entire variable domain, with the rest obtained from reference TRBV5-1 and TRBJ1-1, is as follows: KAGVTQTPRYLIKTRGQQVTLSCSPISGHRSVSWYQQTPGQGLQFLFEYFSETQRNKGNFPGRFSGRQFSNSRSEMNVSTLELGDSALYLCASRWAGTNTEAFFGQGTRLTVV.

This clone showed up just a few times. The chain couples TRBV5-6 to TRBJ2-1; D is unclear. The ends were cut back, 0 bases at V and 5 bases at J, with 0 bases in the middle. This CDR3 comprises 11 residues. Germline V lookup: CDR1 SGHDT, CDR2 YYEEEE. CDR3 protein: CASSLDNEQFF. CDR3 in DNA: TGTGCCAGCAGCTTGGACAATGAGCAGTTCTTC.